This entry features one T cell receptor (beta chain) sequence. Its antigen remains unidentified. Naive CD8 cells lacked CD45RO, underwent positive selection for CCR7 and left out terminally differentiated effector memory CD45RA+ cells. V gave up 6 bases and J gave up 5 bases, with 11 bases separating them. The CDR3 is 12 residues long. Germline CDR1 and CDR2: MDHEN and SYDVKM. The sample is drawn from a study of shared clonotypes between healthy human individuals. The authors ran the assay at deep level. The protocol was immunoSEQ multiplex PCR, while the TCRdb copy is restricted to in-frame clones and leaves out a portion. The data hold some 2.1 million clones, with about 95% observed a single time. Study-level findings and limits: Larger estimated richness was generally recorded for naive subsets relative to memory subsets. The sharing of roughly 5% of naive CD4 clonotypes was seen across a few donors.

The source of this sequence is a young man in good health. Sequences were obtained from naive CD8+ T cells sorted from blood. The chain is built from TRBV28 and TRBJ2-7; D possibly corresponds to TRBD1 (5 bases). The CDR3 nucleotides are TGTGCCAGCAGACCTGACAGTAACGAGCAGTACTTC. Translation gives CASRPDSNEQYF.